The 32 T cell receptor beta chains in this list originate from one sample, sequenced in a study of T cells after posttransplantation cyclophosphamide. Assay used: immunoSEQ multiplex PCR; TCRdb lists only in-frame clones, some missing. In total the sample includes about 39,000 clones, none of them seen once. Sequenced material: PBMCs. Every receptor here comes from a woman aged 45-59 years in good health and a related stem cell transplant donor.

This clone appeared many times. This chain's CDR3 is CASRWSGDTGELFF. Written as DNA, the CDR3 is TGTGCCAGCCGGTGGTCAGGGGACACCGGGGAGCTGTTTTTT. The chain employs TRBV19 and TRBJ2-2, with D possibly TRBD1 on 6 matching bases. V was trimmed by 9 bases and J by 3 bases, leaving 14 bases between them. Germline loops: CDR1 LNHDA, CDR2 SQIVND (reference sequence). CDR3 length: 14 amino acids. The full variable domain, rest sourced from reference TRBV19 and TRBJ2-2, is DGGITQSPKYLFRKEGQNVTLSCEQNLNHDAMYWYRQDPGQGLRLIYYSQIVNDFQKGDIAEGYSVSREKKESFPLTVTSAQKNPTAFYLCASRWSGDTGELFFGEGSRLTVL.

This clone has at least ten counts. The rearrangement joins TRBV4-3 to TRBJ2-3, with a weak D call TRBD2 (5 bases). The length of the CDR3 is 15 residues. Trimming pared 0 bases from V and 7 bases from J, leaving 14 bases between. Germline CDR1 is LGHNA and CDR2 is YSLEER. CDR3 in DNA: TGCGCCAGCAGCCAAGAGGCTAGCCCATATAATACGCAGTATTTT. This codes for CASSQEASPYNTQYF.

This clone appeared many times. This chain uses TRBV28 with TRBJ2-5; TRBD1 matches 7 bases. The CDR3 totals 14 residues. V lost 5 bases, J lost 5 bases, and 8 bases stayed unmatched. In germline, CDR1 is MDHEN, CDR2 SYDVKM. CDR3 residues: CASSAQTGIETQYF. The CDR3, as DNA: TGTGCCAGCAGTGCCCAGACAGGGATCGAGACCCAGTACTTC. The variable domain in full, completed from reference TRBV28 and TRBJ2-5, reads DVKVTQSSRYLVKRTGEKVFLECVQDMDHENMFWYRQDPGLGLRLIYFSYDVKMKEKGDIPEGYSVSREKKERFSLILESASTNQTSMYLCASSAQTGIETQYFGPGTRLLVL.

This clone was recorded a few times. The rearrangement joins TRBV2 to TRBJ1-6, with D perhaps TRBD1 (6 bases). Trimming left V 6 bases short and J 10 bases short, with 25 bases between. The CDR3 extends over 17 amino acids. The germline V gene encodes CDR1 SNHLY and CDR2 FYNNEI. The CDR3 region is CASRALRGGPGKSPLHF. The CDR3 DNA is TGTGCCAGCAGGGCACTACGGGGGGGGCCAGGGAAGTCACCCCTCCACTTT.

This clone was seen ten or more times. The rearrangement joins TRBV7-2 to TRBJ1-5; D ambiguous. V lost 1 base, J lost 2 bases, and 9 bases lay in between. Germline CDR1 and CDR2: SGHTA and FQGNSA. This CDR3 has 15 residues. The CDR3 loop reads CASSLGSSGNQPQHF. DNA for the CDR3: TGTGCCAGCAGCTTAGGGTCTAGTGGCAATCAGCCCCAGCATTTT.

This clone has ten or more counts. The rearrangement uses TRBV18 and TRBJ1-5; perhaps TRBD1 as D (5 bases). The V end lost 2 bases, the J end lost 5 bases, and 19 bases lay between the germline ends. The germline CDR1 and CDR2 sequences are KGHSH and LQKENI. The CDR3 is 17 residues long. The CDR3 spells CASSPRAGLSSDQPQHF. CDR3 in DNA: TGTGCCAGCTCACCAAGGGCAGGGCTATCGTCGGATCAGCCCCAGCATTTT.

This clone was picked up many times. The CDR3 DNA follows: TGTGCCAGCAGTATCTGGGACAGGAACACCGGGGAGCTGTTTTTT. Translated: CASSIWDRNTGELFF. V gene TRBV2 combines with J gene TRBJ2-2; 7 bases are a match to TRBD1. Looked up from germline, CDR1 is SNHLY and CDR2 is FYNNEI. The CDR3 is made up of 15 amino acids. V was pared by 5 bases and J by 1 base, with 4 bases of the junction left unmatched.

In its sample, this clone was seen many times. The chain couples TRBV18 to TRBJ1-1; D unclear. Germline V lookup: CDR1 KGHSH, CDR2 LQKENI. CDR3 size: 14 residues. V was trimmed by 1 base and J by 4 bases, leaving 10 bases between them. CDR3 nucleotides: TGTGCCAGCTCACCACTAGAGGTCGGCACTGAAGCTTTCTTT. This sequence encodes CASSPLEVGTEAFF.

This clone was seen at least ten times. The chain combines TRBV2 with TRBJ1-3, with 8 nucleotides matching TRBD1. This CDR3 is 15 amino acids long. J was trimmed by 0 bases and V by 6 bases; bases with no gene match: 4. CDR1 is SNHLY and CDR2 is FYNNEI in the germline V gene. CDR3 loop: CASRRQGSSGNTIYF. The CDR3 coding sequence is TGTGCCAGCAGGAGACAGGGGAGCTCTGGAAACACCATATATTTT.

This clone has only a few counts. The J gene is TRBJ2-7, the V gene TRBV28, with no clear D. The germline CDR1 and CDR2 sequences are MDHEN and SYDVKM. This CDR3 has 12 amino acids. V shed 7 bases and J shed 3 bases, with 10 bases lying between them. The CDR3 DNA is TGTGCCAGCACAGATAATGGCTACGAGCAGTACTTC. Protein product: CASTDNGYEQYF.

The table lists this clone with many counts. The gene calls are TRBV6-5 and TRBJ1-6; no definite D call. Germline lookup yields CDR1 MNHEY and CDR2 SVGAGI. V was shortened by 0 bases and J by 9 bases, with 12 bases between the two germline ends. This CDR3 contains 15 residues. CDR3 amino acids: CASSYSTQNRSPLHF. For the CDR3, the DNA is TGTGCCAGCAGTTACTCTACACAAAACCGTTCACCCCTCCACTTT.

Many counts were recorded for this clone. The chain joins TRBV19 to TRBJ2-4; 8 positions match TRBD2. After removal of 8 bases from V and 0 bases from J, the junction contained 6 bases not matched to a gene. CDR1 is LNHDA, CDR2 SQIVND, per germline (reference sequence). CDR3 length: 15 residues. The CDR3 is CASGVAGLAKNIQYF. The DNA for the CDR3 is TGTGCCAGTGGGGTAGCGGGGCTAGCCAAAAACATTCAGTACTTC.

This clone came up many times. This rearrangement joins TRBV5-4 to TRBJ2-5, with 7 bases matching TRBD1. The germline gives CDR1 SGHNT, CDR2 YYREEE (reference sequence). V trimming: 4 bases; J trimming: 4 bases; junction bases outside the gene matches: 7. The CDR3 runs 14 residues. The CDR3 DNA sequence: TGTGCCAGCAGCCACAGGGGCGCGGGAGAGACCCAGTACTTC. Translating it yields CASSHRGAGETQYF.

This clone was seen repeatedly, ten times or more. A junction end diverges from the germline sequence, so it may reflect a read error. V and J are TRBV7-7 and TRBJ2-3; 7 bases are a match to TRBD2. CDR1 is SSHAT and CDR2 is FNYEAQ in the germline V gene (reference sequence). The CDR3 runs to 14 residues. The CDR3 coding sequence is TGTGCCAGCAGCATAGCGGGCGGGTCAGATACGCAGTATTTT. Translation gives CASSIAGGSDTQYF.

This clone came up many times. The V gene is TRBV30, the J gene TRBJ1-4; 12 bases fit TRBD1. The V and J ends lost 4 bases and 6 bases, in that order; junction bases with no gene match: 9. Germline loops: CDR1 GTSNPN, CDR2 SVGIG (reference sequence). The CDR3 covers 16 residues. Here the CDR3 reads CAWMGQGARGDEKLFF. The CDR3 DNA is TGTGCCTGGATGGGACAGGGGGCGCGGGGGGATGAAAAACTGTTTTTT.

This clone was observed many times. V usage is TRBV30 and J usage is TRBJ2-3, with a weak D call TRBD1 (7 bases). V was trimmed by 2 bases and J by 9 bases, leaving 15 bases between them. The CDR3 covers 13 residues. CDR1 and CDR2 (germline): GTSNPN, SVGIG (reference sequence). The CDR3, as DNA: TGTGCCTGGAGTATGGAGGGGGCACGGACGCAGTATTTT. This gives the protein CAWSMEGARTQYF.

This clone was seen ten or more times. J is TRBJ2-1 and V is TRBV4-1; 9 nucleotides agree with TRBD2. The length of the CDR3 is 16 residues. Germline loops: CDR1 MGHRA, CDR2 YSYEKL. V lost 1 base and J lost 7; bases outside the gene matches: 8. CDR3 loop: CASSQALAGALNEQFF. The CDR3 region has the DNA TGCGCCAGCAGCCAAGCCTTAGCGGGGGCCCTAAATGAGCAGTTCTTC.

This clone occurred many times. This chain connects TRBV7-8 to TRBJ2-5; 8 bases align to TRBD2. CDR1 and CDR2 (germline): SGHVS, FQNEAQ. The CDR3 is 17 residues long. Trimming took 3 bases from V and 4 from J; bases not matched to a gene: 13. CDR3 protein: CASSFLIISGARETQYF. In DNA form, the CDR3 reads TGTGCCAGCAGCTTCCTAATTATTAGCGGGGCACGAGAGACCCAGTACTTC.

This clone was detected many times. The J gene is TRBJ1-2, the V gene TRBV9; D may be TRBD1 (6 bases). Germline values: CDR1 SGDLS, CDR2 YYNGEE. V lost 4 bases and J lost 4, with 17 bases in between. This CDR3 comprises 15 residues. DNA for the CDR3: TGTGCCAGCAGCACAGCGGGGGGGCCGATCTATGGCTACACCTTC. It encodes CASSTAGGPIYGYTF. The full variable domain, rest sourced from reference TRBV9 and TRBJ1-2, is DSGVTQTPKHLITATGQRVTLRCSPRSGDLSVYWYQQSLDQGLQFLIQYYNGEERAKGNILERFSAQQFPDLHSELNLSSLELGDSALYFCASSTAGGPIYGYTFGSGTRLTVV.

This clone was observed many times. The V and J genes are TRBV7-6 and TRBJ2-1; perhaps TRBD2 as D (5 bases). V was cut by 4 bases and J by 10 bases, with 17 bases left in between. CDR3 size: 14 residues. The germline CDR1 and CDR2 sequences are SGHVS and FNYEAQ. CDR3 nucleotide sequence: TGTGCCAGCAGCTCGACCACTCTAGCCTTCGAGCAGTTCTTC. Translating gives CASSSTTLAFEQFF.

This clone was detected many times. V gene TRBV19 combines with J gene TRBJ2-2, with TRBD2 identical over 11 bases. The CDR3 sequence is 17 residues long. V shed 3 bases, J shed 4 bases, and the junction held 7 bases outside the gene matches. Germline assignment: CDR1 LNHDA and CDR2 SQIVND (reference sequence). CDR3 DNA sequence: TGTGCCAGTAGTATTCCTAGCGGGGGGCCGGGCACCGGGGAGCTGTTTTTT. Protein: CASSIPSGGPGTGELFF.

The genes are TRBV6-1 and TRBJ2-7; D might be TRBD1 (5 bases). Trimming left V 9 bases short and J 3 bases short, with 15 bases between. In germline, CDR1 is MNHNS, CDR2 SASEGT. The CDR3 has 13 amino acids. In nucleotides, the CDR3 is TGTGCCAGTCGGCAGGGTAAGGTCTACGAGCAGTACTTC. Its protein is CASRQGKVYEQYF.

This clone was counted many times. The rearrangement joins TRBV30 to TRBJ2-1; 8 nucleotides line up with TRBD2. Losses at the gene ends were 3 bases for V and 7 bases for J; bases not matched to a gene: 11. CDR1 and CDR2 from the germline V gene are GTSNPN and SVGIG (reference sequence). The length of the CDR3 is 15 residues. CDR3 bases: TGTGCCTGGAGCCGCATGACAGCGGGGGCTAATGAGCAGTTCTTC. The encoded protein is CAWSRMTAGANEQFF.

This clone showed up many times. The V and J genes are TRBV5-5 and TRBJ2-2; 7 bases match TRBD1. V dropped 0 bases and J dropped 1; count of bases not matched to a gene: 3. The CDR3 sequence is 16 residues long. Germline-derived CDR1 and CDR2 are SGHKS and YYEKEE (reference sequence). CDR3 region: CASSLEQGMNTGELFF. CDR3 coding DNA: TGTGCCAGCAGCTTGGAACAGGGGATGAACACCGGGGAGCTGTTTTTT.

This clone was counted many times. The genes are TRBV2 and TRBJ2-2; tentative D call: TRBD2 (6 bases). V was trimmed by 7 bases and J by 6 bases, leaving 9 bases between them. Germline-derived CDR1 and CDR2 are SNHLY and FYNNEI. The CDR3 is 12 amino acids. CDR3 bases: TGTGCCAGCAATGGGGGGTCCGGGGAGCTGTTTTTT. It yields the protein CASNGGSGELFF.

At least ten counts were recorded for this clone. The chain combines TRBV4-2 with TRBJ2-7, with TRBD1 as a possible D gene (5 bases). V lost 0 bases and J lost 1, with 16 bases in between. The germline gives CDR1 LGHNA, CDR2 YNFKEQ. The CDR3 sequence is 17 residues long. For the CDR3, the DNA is TGTGCCAGCAGCCAAGATCAGCTATCAGGGATGTCCTACGAGCAGTACTTC. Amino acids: CASSQDQLSGMSYEQYF.

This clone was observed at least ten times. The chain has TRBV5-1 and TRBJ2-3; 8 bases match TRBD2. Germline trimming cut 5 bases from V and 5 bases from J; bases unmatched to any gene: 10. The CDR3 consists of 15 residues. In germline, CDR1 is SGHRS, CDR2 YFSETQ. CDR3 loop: CASRARGGHEDTQYF. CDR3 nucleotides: TGCGCCAGCAGAGCTCGGGGGGGGCATGAAGATACGCAGTATTTT. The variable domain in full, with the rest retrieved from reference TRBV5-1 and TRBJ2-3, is KAGVTQTPRYLIKTRGQQVTLSCSPISGHRSVSWYQQTPGQGLQFLFEYFSETQRNKGNFPGRFSGRQFSNSRSEMNVSTLELGDSALYLCASRARGGHEDTQYFGPGTRLTVL.

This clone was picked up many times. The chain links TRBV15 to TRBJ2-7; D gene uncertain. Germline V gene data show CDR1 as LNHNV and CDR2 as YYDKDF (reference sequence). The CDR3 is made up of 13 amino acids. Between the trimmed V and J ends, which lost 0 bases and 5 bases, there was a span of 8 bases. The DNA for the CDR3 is TGTGCCACCAGCAGAGATCCTCGGGACGAGCAGTACTTC. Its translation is CATSRDPRDEQYF.

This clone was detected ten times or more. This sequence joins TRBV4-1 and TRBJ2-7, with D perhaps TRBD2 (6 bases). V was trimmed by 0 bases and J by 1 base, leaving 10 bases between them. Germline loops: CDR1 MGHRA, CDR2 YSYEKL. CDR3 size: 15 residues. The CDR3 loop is CASSQDGGFSYEQYF. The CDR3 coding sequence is TGCGCCAGCAGCCAAGATGGGGGGTTTTCCTACGAGCAGTACTTC.

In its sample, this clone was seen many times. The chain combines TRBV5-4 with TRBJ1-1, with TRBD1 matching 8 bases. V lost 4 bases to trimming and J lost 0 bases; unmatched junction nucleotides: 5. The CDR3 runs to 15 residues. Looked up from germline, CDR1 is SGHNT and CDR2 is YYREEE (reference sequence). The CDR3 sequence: CASSVRQGMNTEAFF. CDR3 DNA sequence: TGTGCCAGCAGCGTAAGACAGGGGATGAACACTGAAGCTTTCTTT.

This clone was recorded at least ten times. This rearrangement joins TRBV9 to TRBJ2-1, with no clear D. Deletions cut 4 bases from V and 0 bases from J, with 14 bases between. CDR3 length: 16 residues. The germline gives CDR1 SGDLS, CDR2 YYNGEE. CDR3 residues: CASSPSLLSSYNEQFF. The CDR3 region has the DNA TGTGCCAGCAGCCCTTCCCTTCTAAGCTCCTACAATGAGCAGTTCTTC.

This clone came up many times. In DNA, the CDR3 is TGCGCCAGCAGCCAAGATCGAGGGGGGGAGCTGTTTTTT. It encodes CASSQDRGGELFF. The rearrangement uses TRBV4-1 and TRBJ2-2; perhaps TRBD2 as D (5 bases). The CDR3 has 13 amino acids. Trimming pared 0 bases from V and 8 bases from J, leaving 7 bases between. Germline V gives CDR1 MGHRA, CDR2 YSYEKL.